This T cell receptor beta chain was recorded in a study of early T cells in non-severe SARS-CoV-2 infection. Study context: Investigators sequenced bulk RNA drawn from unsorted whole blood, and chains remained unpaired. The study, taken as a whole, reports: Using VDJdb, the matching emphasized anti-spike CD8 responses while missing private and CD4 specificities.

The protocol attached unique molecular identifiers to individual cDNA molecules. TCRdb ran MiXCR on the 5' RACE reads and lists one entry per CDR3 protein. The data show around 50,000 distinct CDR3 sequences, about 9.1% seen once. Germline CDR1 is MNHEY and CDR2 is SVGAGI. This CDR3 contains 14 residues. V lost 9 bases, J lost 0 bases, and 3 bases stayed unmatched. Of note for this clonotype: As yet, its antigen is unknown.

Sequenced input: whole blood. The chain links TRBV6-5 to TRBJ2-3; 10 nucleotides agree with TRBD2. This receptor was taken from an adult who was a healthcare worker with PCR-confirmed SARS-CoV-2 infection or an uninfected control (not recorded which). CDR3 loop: CASGAGGSTDTQYF. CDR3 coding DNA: TGTGCCAGTGGAGCGGGAGGGAGCACAGATACGCAGTATTTT.